This T cell receptor beta chain was found in a study of cytomegalovirus exposure and HLA in healthy donors. The V and J ends lost 5 bases and 8 bases respectively, with 18 bases between them. The length of the CDR3 is 14 residues. Germline-derived CDR1 and CDR2 are SGHAT and FQNNGV. Notes on this clone: Its antigen is unidentified.

It was with 60 Vbeta and 13 Jbeta primers that the PCR ran. Data came from immunoSEQ multiplex PCR; TCRdb stores just in-frame clones and leaves some out. This table holds 150,000 or so clones, 70% to 90% found once. General study points: For most TCR sequences rarity was the rule, although some public TCRs occurred in many donors. It was assumed in the presence/absence analyses that sequencing depth was roughly uniform across donors. Analyzed later, most CMV-associated TCR beta chains appeared HLA-restricted.

The specimen was PBMCs. The source is a man aged 50 or older in good health and CMV-seronegative. The V call is TRBV11-2, the J call TRBJ1-2; D unresolved. This chain's CDR3 is CASSRDMHHAGYTF. The CDR3, as DNA: TGTGCCAGCAGCCGTGACATGCACCACGCGGGCTACACCTTC.